Sequencing of this TCR beta chain was carried out in a study of blood T cell repertoires in COVID-19. Study in general: Nucleic acid was either cDNA or gDNA, and it came from T cells, B-cell-depleted T cells, or PBMCs.

The V end was cut by 10 bases, the J end by 5 bases, with 11 bases between. Germline V gives CDR1 LNHDA, CDR2 SQIVND (reference sequence). The CDR3 length is 12 residues. Only in-frame clones appear in the TCRdb table, and some are missing; sequencing was by immunoSEQ multiplex PCR. The table lists about 140,000 clones, 87% of them singletons. Recovered status applied to Cohort 3 donors who had two consecutive negative PCRs. It also applied to those with clearance or with symptom resolution. This chain connects TRBV19 to TRBJ1-4; D is possibly TRBD1 (5 bases). Sequenced input: PBMCs or T cells enriched from blood (not recorded which). The receptor was isolated from a man aged 55 to 70 who had recovered from COVID-19. The CDR3 region is CATGDWNEKLFF. Written as DNA, the CDR3 is TGTGCCACGGGGGACTGGAATGAAAAACTGTTTTTT.